The 31 T cell receptor beta chains in this list originate from one sample, sequenced in a study of blood T cell repertoires in COVID-19 (dated by TCRdb to about 2020). The library was generated by the immunoSEQ multiplex PCR assay. TCRdb took this table from immuneACCESS and kept in-frame rearrangements with V and J called. Such tables lack part of the clones; where checked against another copy, unresolved V genes explain under half of the gap, and the rest is unexplained. In this sample the table shows approximately 190,000 clones, nearly 90% of which occur a single time. Clones ranked in the top ten supply roughly 6% of the sample. The sequencing sample was made of peripheral blood. The source of these receptors is a woman aged 40 to 49 who had recovered from COVID-19.

This chain connects TRBV6-5 to TRBJ1-3; the match to TRBD1 covers 7 bases. Germline loops: CDR1 MNHEY, CDR2 SVGAGI. CDR3 size: 16 residues. The J segment lost 2 bases and the V segment lost 0 bases, leaving 4 bases of the junction unmatched. In DNA form, the CDR3 reads TGTGCCAGCAGTTACTCAGTTCAGGGGGCTGGAAACACCATATATTTT. It yields the protein CASSYSVQGAGNTIYF.

This rearrangement joins TRBV28 to TRBJ1-2; D is perhaps TRBD1 (5 bases). The CDR3 runs 14 residues. CDR1 MDHEN and CDR2 SYDVKM come from the germline V gene. Trimming cost V 5 bases and J 4 bases, with 14 bases left between them. The CDR3 DNA is TGTGCCAGCAGTCGAACAGGCCGGAGCTATGGCTACACCTTC. Amino acids: CASSRTGRSYGYTF.

The gene calls are TRBV18 and TRBJ1-2; TRBD1 aligns across 7 bases. The junction had 8 bases not matched to a gene; V was cut back by 2 bases and J by 8 bases. Germline V CDR1 and CDR2: KGHSH, LQKENI. The CDR3 consists of 14 residues. The chain's CDR3 is CASSPGQAVGGYTF. In nucleotides, the CDR3 is TGTGCCAGCTCACCAGGACAGGCCGTGGGGGGCTACACCTTC.

V is TRBV7-2 and J is TRBJ1-2; D is unclear. This CDR3 has 14 amino acids. V lost 1 base to trimming and J lost 7 bases, with 13 bases between them. Germline CDR1 reads SGHTA; CDR2 reads FQGNSA. The CDR3 nucleotides are TGTGCCAGCAGCTTAGAACAGACCCGGGGTGGCTACACCTTC. It codes for CASSLEQTRGGYTF.

This chain uses TRBV28 with TRBJ1-4; unclear D gene. V lost 2 bases and J lost 7, with 2 bases in between. This CDR3 comprises 11 residues. Germline CDR1 is MDHEN and CDR2 is SYDVKM. The CDR3 protein is CASSLLEKLFF. In nucleotides, the CDR3 is TGTGCCAGCAGTTTACTTGAAAAACTGTTTTTT. Full variable domain (rest looked up from reference TRBV28 and TRBJ1-4): DVKVTQSSRYLVKRTGEKVFLECVQDMDHENMFWYRQDPGLGLRLIYFSYDVKMKEKGDIPEGYSVSREKKERFSLILESASTNQTSMYLCASSLLEKLFFGSGTQLSVL.

The rearrangement links TRBV19 to TRBJ1-4, with D unresolved. The CDR3 totals 14 residues. V was trimmed by 6 bases and J by 0 bases, leaving 8 bases between them. Germline CDR1 is LNHDA and CDR2 is SQIVND (reference sequence). The CDR3: CASSRRATNEKLFF. The CDR3 DNA reads TGTGCCAGTAGCCGACGGGCAACTAATGAAAAACTGTTTTTT. The full variable domain, with the rest looked up from reference TRBV19 and TRBJ1-4, is DGGITQSPKYLFRKEGQNVTLSCEQNLNHDAMYWYRQDPGQGLRLIYYSQIVNDFQKGDIAEGYSVSREKKESFPLTVTSAQKNPTAFYLCASSRRATNEKLFFGSGTQLSVL.

The V and J genes are TRBV10-2 and TRBJ1-5; D call uncertain. This CDR3 comprises 13 residues. The ends were cut back, 0 bases at V and 5 bases at J, with 5 bases in the middle. Germline CDR1 WSHSY, CDR2 SAAADI. The CDR3 nucleotides are TGCGCCAGCAGTGAGTCGAGTGATCAGCCCCAGCATTTT. Translating it yields CASSESSDQPQHF.

The chain has TRBV2 and TRBJ1-4; D not certain. The CDR3 totals 15 residues. CDR1 is SNHLY, CDR2 FYNNEI, per germline. Trimming left V 8 bases short and J 3 bases short, with 16 bases between. This CDR3 reads CASAPASGANEKLFF. The CDR3 nucleotides are TGTGCCAGCGCCCCAGCGAGTGGAGCTAATGAAAAACTGTTTTTT. The full variable domain, completed using reference TRBV2 and TRBJ1-4, is EPEVTQTPSHQVTQMGQEVILRCVPISNHLYFYWYRQILGQKVEFLVSFYNNEISEKSEIFDDQFSVERPDGSNFTLKIRSTKLEDSAMYFCASAPASGANEKLFFGSGTQLSVL.

V is TRBV2 and J is TRBJ2-2; the D is unclear. The V end lost 8 bases, the J end lost 1 base, and 17 bases lay between the germline ends. CDR3 size: 16 residues. Germline CDR1 is SNHLY and CDR2 is FYNNEI. CDR3 sequence (DNA): TGTGCCAGCCAAGCAGGTGTCAGCCGGAACACCGGGGAGCTGTTTTTT. Amino acid sequence: CASQAGVSRNTGELFF.

This clone was recorded only once. The gene calls are TRBV11-2 and TRBJ1-2; D may be TRBD1 (6 bases). The CDR3 is 13 residues long. Germline lookup yields CDR1 SGHAT and CDR2 FQNNGV. V was cut by 5 bases and J by 1 base, with 8 bases left in between. The CDR3 DNA follows: TGTGCCAGCAGCCAGGACAGTAACTATGGCTACACCTTC. This translates into CASSQDSNYGYTF. The variable domain in full, with the rest retrieved from reference TRBV11-2 and TRBJ1-2, is EAGVAQSPRYKIIEKRQSVAFWCNPISGHATLYWYQQILGQGPKLLIQFQNNGVVDDSQLPKDRFSAERLKGVDSTLKIQPAKLEDSAVYLCASSQDSNYGYTFGSGTRLTVV.

This clone is a singleton in its sample. The chain is built from TRBV7-9 and TRBJ2-3; TRBD1 matches at 9 bases. This CDR3 contains 15 residues. From germline, CDR1 is SEHNR and CDR2 FQNEAQ (reference sequence). V lost 6 bases and J lost 4; bases outside the gene matches: 8. CDR3 sequence: CASRRTGVAADTQYF. CDR3 sequence (DNA): TGTGCCAGCAGGCGGACAGGGGTGGCGGCAGATACGCAGTATTTT.

With respect to this clone: The same CDR3 arises from other DNA sequences in this sample as well. The genes are TRBV5-1 and TRBJ1-1; 9 nucleotides line up with TRBD1. V shed 3 bases, J shed 4 bases, and the junction held 1 base outside the gene matches. Germline CDR1 and CDR2: SGHRS and YFSETQ. The length of the CDR3 is 13 residues. CDR3 sequence (DNA): TGCGCCAGCAGCTCGGGACAGGGCACTGAAGCTTTCTTT. It encodes CASSSGQGTEAFF.

The chain combines TRBV12-5 with TRBJ1-2; possibly TRBD1 for D (6 bases). From germline, CDR1 is LGHNT and CDR2 FRNRAP. V gave up 1 base and J gave up 4 bases, with 13 bases separating them. This CDR3 region has 15 residues. This chain's CDR3 is CASGLEKTGGYGYTF. The CDR3 coding sequence is TGTGCTAGTGGTTTGGAGAAGACAGGTGGCTATGGCTACACCTTC.

The CDR3 is CATSTRLADDQETQYF. CDR3 in DNA: TGTGCCACCAGCACCCGACTAGCGGACGACCAAGAGACCCAGTACTTC. The chain employs TRBV15 and TRBJ2-5; TRBD2 aligns across 9 bases. The CDR3 contains 16 residues. V dropped 4 bases and J dropped 0; count of bases not matched to a gene: 6. Germline V gene data show CDR1 as LNHNV and CDR2 as YYDKDF (reference sequence).

The V call is TRBV30, the J call TRBJ2-1, with 11 bases fitting TRBD2. CDR1 is GTSNPN, CDR2 SVGIG, per germline (reference sequence). With 7 bases clipped from V and 2 bases from J, the junction kept 4 bases outside the gene matches. This CDR3 comprises 14 residues. Written as DNA, the CDR3 is TGTGCCTTAGTAGCGGGAGGGCCCTACAATGAGCAGTTCTTC. Translating it yields CALVAGGPYNEQFF.

The chain couples TRBV28 to TRBJ1-4; 9 bases agree with TRBD1. CDR3 length: 15 residues. Germline CDR1 is MDHEN and CDR2 is SYDVKM. With V trimmed by 2 bases and J by 8 bases, 6 bases remained unmatched. CDR3 coding DNA: TGTGCCAGCAGTTTACCGACAGGGGGTGGGGAAAAACTGTTTTTT. This gives the protein CASSLPTGGGEKLFF.

In this sample, this clone turned up a few times. V is TRBV19 and J is TRBJ1-4, with 8 bases identical to TRBD1. The CDR3 is 13 residues long. Trimming at V came to 8 bases and at J to 8 bases, leaving 7 bases not matched to a gene. From germline, CDR1 is LNHDA and CDR2 SQIVND (reference sequence). This CDR3 is CASAGGAGEKLFF. The CDR3, as DNA: TGTGCCAGTGCAGGGGGCGCAGGGGAAAAACTGTTTTTT.

This rearrangement joins TRBV4-1 to TRBJ1-4; weak D call: TRBD1 (5 bases). Germline assignment: CDR1 MGHRA and CDR2 YSYEKL. This CDR3 spans 15 amino acids. V dropped 3 bases and J dropped 6 bases, with 14 bases sitting between them. Here the CDR3 reads CASSHSAAGHEKLFF. The DNA of the CDR3 is TGCGCCAGCAGCCATTCCGCGGCAGGGCATGAAAAACTGTTTTTT.

This clone has a handful of counts. CDR3 amino acids: CASMKGLGNSPLHF. The CDR3 region has the DNA TGTGCCAGTATGAAGGGGCTAGGAAATTCACCCCTCCACTTT. The V call is TRBV19, the J call TRBJ1-6, with D possibly being TRBD1 (5 bases). From germline, CDR1 is LNHDA and CDR2 SQIVND (reference sequence). V shed 7 bases and J shed 7 bases, with 14 bases lying between them. The CDR3 length is 14 residues.

The chain has TRBV6-2 or TRBV6-3 and TRBJ2-6; D remains unclear. V shed 4 bases and J shed 0 bases, with 7 bases lying between them. From germline, CDR1 is MNHEY and CDR2 SVGEGT. CDR3 length: 15 residues. CDR3 nucleotide sequence: TGTGCCAGCAGTTTCGTTCGCTCTGGGGCCAACGTCCTGACTTTC. It is translated as CASSFVRSGANVLTF.

In DNA, the CDR3 is TGCGCCAGCAGCCCACACGGACGAGGGGAGACCCAGTACTTC. Amino acid sequence: CASSPHGRGETQYF. This chain joins TRBV5-1 and TRBJ2-5, with a weak D call TRBD2 (5 bases). Trimming left V 4 bases short and J 5 bases short, with 15 bases between. The CDR3 has 14 amino acids. Germline CDR1 reads SGHRS; CDR2 reads YFSETQ.

V and J are TRBV6-5 and TRBJ1-5, with TRBD1 matching 11 bases. CDR1 and CDR2 from the germline V gene are MNHEY and SVGAGI. This CDR3 is 15 amino acids long. J gave up 7 bases and V 8 bases, and 10 bases lay outside the gene matches. CDR3 DNA: TGTGCCAGCGGAACTACGGGACAGGGGGTGCAGCCCCAGCATTTT. Protein sequence: CASGTTGQGVQPQHF.

This rearrangement joins TRBV30 to TRBJ2-1, with D unclear. Trimming removed 3 bases at V and 3 bases at J, with 6 bases between. This CDR3 has 12 residues. In germline, CDR1 is GTSNPN, CDR2 SVGIG (reference sequence). The CDR3: CAWSLVYNEQFF. CDR3 DNA sequence: TGTGCCTGGAGCCTAGTCTACAATGAGCAGTTCTTC.

The rearrangement uses TRBV7-8 and TRBJ1-2, with a weak D call TRBD1 (5 bases). Per the germline V gene, CDR1 is SGHVS and CDR2 is FQNEAQ. Trimming pared 4 bases from V and 4 bases from J, leaving 19 bases between. The CDR3 covers 16 residues. CDR3 residues: CASSSKGVRLVYGYTF. CDR3 DNA sequence: TGTGCCAGCAGCTCCAAAGGGGTCCGTCTCGTCTATGGCTACACCTTC.

Here the CDR3 reads CASSYSRLANTGELFF. CDR3 nucleotides: TGTGCCAGCAGTTACTCGAGGCTAGCTAACACCGGGGAGCTGTTTTTT. The J gene is TRBJ2-2, the V gene TRBV6-5; D perhaps matches TRBD2 (5 bases). The CDR3 runs 16 residues. Trimming removed 0 bases from V and 2 bases from J, with 10 bases in between. The germline CDR1 and CDR2 sequences are MNHEY and SVGAGI.

The chain is built from TRBV2 and TRBJ2-1; 8 nucleotides align to TRBD2. The V gene's germline CDR1 is SNHLY and CDR2 FYNNEI. The CDR3 has 15 residues. J was trimmed by 6 bases and V by 6 bases; bases with no gene match: 10. The DNA of the CDR3 is TGTGCCAGCAGCCTCGGGCTAGCGGGTATCAATGAGCAGTTCTTC. Residues: CASSLGLAGINEQFF.

This clone was recorded a few times. V and J are TRBV6-6 and TRBJ2-7; D is undetermined. The V gene lost 5 bases and the J gene lost 5 bases, with 19 bases spanning the gap. The CDR3 has 15 residues. Germline CDR1 reads MNHNY; CDR2 reads SVGAGI (reference sequence). CDR3 loop: CASSNHQARPDEQYF. The CDR3, as DNA: TGTGCCAGCAGTAACCATCAGGCCAGGCCGGACGAGCAGTACTTC.

V and J are TRBV12-5 and TRBJ2-5; TRBD1 is a possible D gene (5 bases). Trimming cost V 4 bases and J 5 bases, with 11 bases left between them. CDR1 and CDR2 (germline): LGHNT, FRNRAP. CDR3 size: 13 residues. DNA of the CDR3: TGTGCTAGTGGTTCAGGGTTTGGTGAGACCCAGTACTTC. Translation: CASGSGFGETQYF. Full variable domain (outside the CDR3, taken from reference TRBV12-5 and TRBJ2-5): DARVTQTPRHKVTEMGQEVTMRCQPILGHNTVFWYRQTMMQGLELLAYFRNRAPLDDSGMPKDRFSAEMPDATLATLKIQPSEPRDSAVYFCASGSGFGETQYFGPGTRLLVL.

This chain uses TRBV12-3 or TRBV12-4 with TRBJ1-1; maybe TRBD1 (5 bases). There are 13 residues in the CDR3. V was cut by 7 bases and J by 2 bases, with 11 bases left in between. CDR3: CASTLWGNTEAFF. In DNA, the CDR3 is TGTGCCAGCACCCTCTGGGGCAACACTGAAGCTTTCTTT.

This clone was observed once. The chain carries TRBV7-2 and TRBJ1-5, with D possibly TRBD1 on 5 matching bases. The CDR3 extends over 17 amino acids. V was shortened by 2 bases and J by 6 bases, with 20 bases between the two germline ends. Germline values: CDR1 SGHTA, CDR2 FQGNSA. CDR3 in amino acids: CASSLLVPGGRTQPQHF. The CDR3 DNA is TGTGCCAGCAGCTTACTCGTTCCCGGGGGAAGGACTCAGCCCCAGCATTTT.

This clone occurred a few times. The V gene is TRBV19, the J gene TRBJ1-3; weak D call: TRBD1 (5 bases). Germline V gene data show CDR1 as LNHDA and CDR2 as SQIVND (reference sequence). V was clipped by 6 bases and J by 0 bases, with 9 bases between them. The CDR3 sequence is 14 residues long. The CDR3 spells CASSIQDSGNTIYF. CDR3 DNA: TGTGCCAGTAGCATACAGGACTCTGGAAACACCATATATTTT.